Below are 20 T cell receptor beta chains sequenced from a single sample in a study of T cells in Graves' hyperthyroidism and ophthalmopathy. RNA transcripts provided the source from which TCR beta CDR3 regions were amplified. RT-PCR in the first round (using the HTBI primer set) targeted the TCR CDR3. TCRdb called the multiplex PCR reads again in MiXCR, with one record for every CDR3 protein. This table holds under 350,000 distinct CDR3 sequences, approximately 13% found once. The specimen was blood. All receptors derive from a middle-aged woman with Graves' ophthalmopathy.

This chain joins TRBV28 and TRBJ1-3, with D possibly being TRBD1 (5 bases). Looked up from germline, CDR1 is MDHEN and CDR2 is SYDVKM. Trimming shortened V by 1 base and J by 5 bases, and 9 bases separated the two germline ends. The CDR3 is 14 amino acids. The CDR3 region is CASSLSGRRNTIYF. CDR3 nucleotides: TGTGCCAGCAGTTTATCAGGGCGAAGAAACACCATATATTTT.

Concerning this clonotype: One base away lies a much larger clone, so this may be a sequencing read error. The rearrangement links TRBV12-3 or TRBV12-4 to TRBJ2-1; D is undetermined. The CDR3 has 14 amino acids. The CDR3 protein is CASGLLLTYNEQFF. Written as DNA, the CDR3 is TGTGCCAGCGGTTTACTACTAACGTACAATGAGCAGTTCTTC.

This sequence joins TRBV30 and TRBJ2-5, with D perhaps TRBD2 (5 bases). V gave up 0 bases and J gave up 3 bases, with 14 bases separating them. The CDR3 has 15 amino acids. The germline CDR1 and CDR2 sequences are GTSNPN and SVGIG (reference sequence). DNA of the CDR3: TGTGCCTGGAGTGTTGGACTTACAGATAAAGAGACCCAGTACTTC. This codes for CAWSVGLTDKETQYF.

This clonotype was detected ten times or more. This chain uses TRBV6-1 with TRBJ2-5, with 12 bases identical to TRBD1. Germline loops: CDR1 MNHNS, CDR2 SASEGT. This CDR3 is 15 amino acids long. V lost 5 bases, J lost 4 bases, and 5 bases stayed unmatched. CDR3 in amino acids: CASSLRDRGLETQYF. CDR3 bases: TGTGCCAGCAGTCTCCGGGACAGGGGGCTAGAGACCCAGTACTTC.

The chain joins TRBV7-9 to TRBJ2-5; no clear D. V was cut by 5 bases and J by 5 bases, with 18 bases left in between. The CDR3 sequence is 15 residues long. Per germline, CDR1 SEHNR and CDR2 FQNEAQ (reference sequence). CDR3 protein: CASSLKIGPLETQYF. CDR3 bases: TGTGCCAGCAGCCTCAAGATAGGGCCGTTGGAGACCCAGTACTTC.

The chain employs TRBV4-1 and TRBJ2-1; perhaps TRBD1 as D (5 bases). The germline V gene encodes CDR1 MGHRA and CDR2 YSYEKL. This CDR3 is 17 amino acids long. V was shortened by 5 bases and J by 4 bases, with 21 bases between the two germline ends. This CDR3 reads CASSSYLSPQGYNEQFF. DNA for the CDR3: TGCGCCAGCAGCAGCTACCTTAGCCCCCAGGGATACAATGAGCAGTTCTTC.

On this clonotype: This may be a read error: a much more frequent sequence differs by one nucleotide. This rearrangement joins TRBV20-1 to TRBJ2-7; maybe TRBD2 (6 bases). The CDR3 sequence is 15 residues long. Looked up from germline, CDR1 is DFQATT and CDR2 is SNEGSKA (reference sequence). CDR3 DNA sequence: TGCAGTGCTCCCGGGAGTGGACAATTCTCCCACGAGCAGTACTTC. Translation: CSAPGSGQFSHEQYF.

The sample holds many counts of this clonotype. The genes are TRBV11-2 and TRBJ1-2; D is unresolved. From germline, CDR1 is SGHAT and CDR2 FQNNGV. Trimming removed 4 bases from V and 6 bases from J, with 15 bases in between. CDR3 length: 14 residues. The CDR3 is CASSSLVSGNGYTF. DNA for the CDR3: TGTGCCAGCAGCTCCTTAGTATCGGGGAATGGCTACACCTTC.

The CDR3 region is CASSLNPTGGGTYEQYF. As DNA, the CDR3 is TGTGCCAGCAGTTTAAACCCCACGGGGGGGGGTACCTACGAGCAGTACTTC. The V gene is TRBV27, the J gene TRBJ2-7; TRBD2 agrees at 8 bases. The CDR3 extends over 17 amino acids. Trimming removed 2 bases from V and 2 bases from J; junction bases left unmatched: 11. The V gene's germline CDR1 is MNHEY and CDR2 SMNVEV (reference sequence).

This clonotype was seen many times. J is TRBJ2-3 and V is TRBV29-1; 9 nucleotides agree with TRBD2. CDR1 and CDR2 from the germline V gene are SQVTM and ANQGSEA. This CDR3 comprises 13 residues. The V segment lost 4 bases and the J segment 6 bases; nucleotides outside the gene matches: 5. CDR3 DNA: TGCAGCGTTGGTGTAGCGGGAGCGGATACGCAGTATTTT. Amino acid sequence: CSVGVAGADTQYF.

The chain has TRBV7-2 and TRBJ1-6; D gene ambiguous. Per germline, CDR1 SGHTA and CDR2 FQGNSA. V dropped 2 bases and J dropped 11 bases, with 13 bases sitting between them. The CDR3 spans 14 residues. CDR3 DNA sequence: TGTGCCAGCAGCTTAAACTCGCGCGGGCCACCCCTCCACTTT. Protein product: CASSLNSRGPPLHF.

The chain carries TRBV3-1 and TRBJ2-7; 10 positions agree with TRBD2. This CDR3 has 18 amino acids. CDR1 is LGHDT and CDR2 is YNNKEL in the germline V gene (reference sequence). With V trimmed by 0 bases and J by 0 bases, 8 bases remained unmatched. The CDR3 nucleotides are TGTGCCAGCAGCCAAGATCTTTTGGGACTAGCGAACTCCTACGAGCAGTACTTC. Amino acid sequence: CASSQDLLGLANSYEQYF.

In its sample, this clonotype was seen many times. This rearrangement joins TRBV10-3 to TRBJ2-1; 9 positions match TRBD1. Germline V gene data show CDR1 as ENHRY and CDR2 as SYGVKD. Unmatched junction bases numbered 3, after V lost 3 bases and J lost 3 bases. The CDR3 has 15 residues. The CDR3: CAISDRQGVYNEQFF. Written as DNA, the CDR3 is TGTGCCATCAGTGATAGACAGGGGGTCTACAATGAGCAGTTCTTC.

This clonotype was counted a few times. This chain links TRBV24-1 with TRBJ2-5, with 8 bases matching TRBD1. Trimming at V came to 5 bases and at J to 3 bases, leaving 10 bases not matched to a gene. Looked up from germline, CDR1 is KGHDR and CDR2 is SFDVKD. The CDR3 totals 16 residues. As DNA, the CDR3 is TGTGCCACCAGTGGCCTGACAGGGGCGCAAAAAGAGACCCAGTACTTC. Amino acid sequence: CATSGLTGAQKETQYF.

This rearrangement joins TRBV5-1 to TRBJ2-7; 12 bases are shared with TRBD2. The CDR3 length is 17 residues. Germline lookup yields CDR1 SGHRS and CDR2 YFSETQ. V shed 0 bases and J 3 bases; nucleotides not matched to a gene: 7. The CDR3 DNA reads TGCGCCAGCAGCTTGGGTCTACTAGCGGGAGGAGTCTACGAGCAGTACTTC. This sequence encodes CASSLGLLAGGVYEQYF.

This clonotype showed up many times. The chain is built from TRBV20-1 and TRBJ2-7; unclear D gene. Trimming cost V 6 bases and J 2 bases, with 14 bases left between them. CDR1 is DFQATT and CDR2 is SNEGSKA in the germline V gene (reference sequence). The CDR3 contains 13 residues. CDR3 in DNA: TGCAGTGCACCTTCGGAGTACACCTACGAGCAGTACTTC. It codes for CSAPSEYTYEQYF.

This clonotype was picked up a small number of times. J is TRBJ2-4 and V is TRBV6-5, with 8 bases matching TRBD1. The CDR3 sequence is 11 residues long. Germline V lookup: CDR1 MNHEY, CDR2 SVGAGI. V gave up 10 bases and J gave up 9 bases; unmatched junction bases: 5. CDR3 amino acids: CATKTGVIQYF. Here the CDR3 DNA reads TGTGCCACAAAGACAGGGGTCATTCAGTACTTC.

The chain is built from TRBV27 and TRBJ2-2; 10 nucleotides match TRBD1. Germline-derived CDR1 and CDR2 are MNHEY and SMNVEV (reference sequence). This CDR3 comprises 15 residues. V lost 4 bases and J lost 9; bases outside the gene matches: 8. The CDR3 DNA follows: TGTGCCAGCAGTTCCCGACAGGGGGCGCTTAGGGAGCTGTTTTTT. Amino acids: CASSSRQGALRELFF.

This clonotype was seen a few times. V is TRBV28 and J is TRBJ1-2; no clear D. Trimming took off 2 bases at V and 2 bases at J, with 12 bases between the two ends. The CDR3 has 15 residues. Germline-derived CDR1 and CDR2 are MDHEN and SYDVKM. The CDR3 DNA reads as TGTGCCAGCAGTTTAGAGAACTTTTTAAACTATGGCTACACCTTC. Protein product: CASSLENFLNYGYTF.

In regard to this clonotype: A much larger clone is a single base away; this may be a read error. This sequence joins TRBV12-3 or TRBV12-4 and TRBJ2-7, with TRBD2 matching 9 bases. The length of the CDR3 is 13 residues. The CDR3 DNA follows: TGTGCCAGCACCCTGGGACTAGCCTCCGAGCGGTACTTC. Protein sequence: CASTLGLASERYF.